Included here is one TCR beta chain sequence, with context. The data were obtained in a study of cytomegalovirus exposure and HLA in healthy donors. The PCR employed 60 Vbeta primers together with 13 Jbeta primers. Method: immunoSEQ multiplex PCR; TCRdb's copy keeps in-frame clones and lacks some. The table includes approximately 67,000 clones, 75% to 90% detected once. CDR3 length: 14 amino acids. Trimming removed 0 bases from V and 5 bases from J, with 8 bases in between. Germline CDR1 reads SGDLS; CDR2 reads YYNGEE. V and J are TRBV9 and TRBJ2-2; TRBD2 might be the D (6 bases). The source material was PBMCs. This clonotype was sampled from a woman aged 30 to 39 in good health and CMV-seropositive. In DNA, the CDR3 is TGTGCCAGCAGCGTAGGGAGGGTAACCGGGGAGCTGTTTTTT. This gives the protein CASSVGRVTGELFF. The full variable domain, its missing parts supplied by reference TRBV9 and TRBJ2-2, is DSGVTQTPKHLITATGQRVTLRCSPRSGDLSVYWYQQSLDQGLQFLIQYYNGEERAKGNILERFSAQQFPDLHSELNLSSLELGDSALYFCASSVGRVTGELFFGEGSRLTVL.